This TCR beta chain was sequenced in a study of CD8+ T cells in alopecia areata. Notes on the study in general: Normal scalp showed lower clonality than lesional scalp, especially alopecia totalis/universalis. The treated group had a single nonresponder, limiting CD8+ expansion-response conclusions. Many expanded lesional clones persisted in scalp and blood during tofacitinib.

Sequencing used cDNA as its template, made by extracting RNA and reverse transcribing it. Measured with immunoSEQ multiplex PCR; TCRdb has only the in-frame clones, and not every one. The profile shows some 160,000 clones, roughly 65% of them singletons. Treatment noted: oral pan-JAK inhibitor, 5-10 mg twice daily. This clone was counted a few times. Its antigen remains unknown. The TCR originated in a human donor with alopecia areata. This specimen consisted of CD4+ T cells sorted from blood, obtained at week 4, from a patient treated with tofacitinib.

The CDR3 spells CSVVVGKTEQFF. For the CDR3, the DNA is TGCAGCGTTGTGGTGGGGAAGACTGAGCAGTTCTTC. V gene TRBV29-1 combines with J gene TRBJ2-1; unclear D gene. Germline-derived CDR1 and CDR2 are SQVTM and ANQGSEA. CDR3 length: 12 amino acids. Between the trimmed V and J ends, which lost 4 bases and 9 bases, there was a span of 13 bases.